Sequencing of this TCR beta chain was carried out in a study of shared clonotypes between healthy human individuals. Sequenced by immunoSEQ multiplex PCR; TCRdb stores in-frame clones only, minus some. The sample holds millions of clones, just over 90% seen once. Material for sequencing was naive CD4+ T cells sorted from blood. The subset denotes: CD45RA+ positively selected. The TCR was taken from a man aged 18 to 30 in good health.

The CDR3 sequence: CASSAGSQPQHF. As DNA, the CDR3 is TGTGCCAGCAGTGCAGGGAGTCAGCCCCAGCATTTT. V gene TRBV6-1 combines with J gene TRBJ1-5; perhaps TRBD1 as D (5 bases). Germline-derived CDR1 and CDR2 are MNHNS and SASEGT. The CDR3 is 12 amino acids. V gave up 4 bases and J gave up 6 bases, with 7 bases separating them.